Detailed here is one T cell receptor beta chain. The data stem from a study of control samples from healthy donors and cancer patients. V gave up 0 bases and J gave up 3 bases, with 6 bases separating them. CDR1 SQVTM and CDR2 ANQGSEA come from the germline V gene. The CDR3 is 12 residues long. The assay was immunoSEQ multiplex PCR, and TCRdb's table has in-frame clones only and misses some. The sample includes 120,000 to 150,000 clones, around 92% of them seen just once. The receptor comes from a man aged 30-40 years in good health. Sequenced: blood. V is TRBV29-1 and J is TRBJ2-7, with D possibly being TRBD2 (5 bases). The CDR3 region has the DNA TGCAGCGTTGAAGAGAGGGACTACGAGCAGTACTTC. Amino acid sequence: CSVEERDYEQYF.